Given below is one T cell receptor (beta chain) in context. This entry is derived from a study of Tregs in tolerant kidney transplant recipients. Study context: Recipients received nonmyeloablative bone marrow transplants from related graft donors, with transient mixed chimerism.

CD4+CD25+CD127- Tregs, CD4+CD25- non-Tregs, CD4 and CD8 cells were sorted. Sequencing was performed with immunoSEQ multiplex PCR; in TCRdb, only in-frame clones are kept and a portion is missing. The sample carries approximately 66,000 clones, approximately 85% recorded once. This CDR3 comprises 11 residues. The V gene lost 6 bases and the J gene lost 5 bases, with 9 bases spanning the gap. The germline gives CDR1 DFQATT, CDR2 SNEGSKA (reference sequence). V gene TRBV20-1 combines with J gene TRBJ2-3, with D perhaps matching TRBD2 (6 bases). The material sequenced was Tregs from blood, taken before the transplant. This TCR derives from a human donor who received a combined kidney and bone marrow transplant. The CDR3 nucleotides read TGCAGTGCCCCGCGGGGAGATACGCAGTATTTT. Amino acids: CSAPRGDTQYF.